These T cell receptor beta chains were read from a single sample in a study of blood T cells in healthy people across ages. TCRdb reanalysed the 5' RACE reads using MiXCR and keeps one entry per CDR3 protein. Counted here are about 680,000 distinct CDR3 sequences, more than 40% occurring once; the ten biggest clones make up under 35%. The specimen sequenced was blood. The receptor set was obtained from a woman in her sixties in good health. Both conserved end residues are part of each CDR3. Fields, in order: J gene, V gene, CDR3 length, clone size, D gene, CDR3 protein, CDR3 DNA. The D gene is left open where the match is weak. Only some rows state a clone size, as once, few, many or a class for expanded clones.

TRBJ2-7,TRBV7-3,14,NA,NA,CASSVMPASDEQYF,TGTGCCAGCAGCGTAATGCCGGCTAGTGATGAGCAGTACTTC
TRBJ2-5,TRBV20-1,11,NA,NA,CSALTGETQYF,TGCAGTGCCCTCACGGGGGAGACCCAGTACTTC
TRBJ2-7,TRBV7-9,13,few,NA,CASSLGLRFEQYF,TGTGCCAGCAGCTTAGGCCTGAGGTTCGAGCAGTACTTC
TRBJ2-3,TRBV2,12,NA,NA,CASSGWADTQYF,TGTGCCAGCAGCGGGTGGGCAGATACGCAGTATTTT
TRBJ2-7,TRBV20-1,15,few,TRBD2,CSAPPSASGSYEQYF,TGCAGTGCTCCGCCGTCGGCTAGCGGTTCCTACGAGCAGTACTTC
TRBJ1-2,TRBV5-1,13,NA,NA,CASSDGQYYGYTF,TGCGCCAGCAGCGATGGCCAGTACTATGGCTACACCTTC
TRBJ2-1,TRBV20-1,14,once,NA,CSARDPGTIHEQFF,TGCAGTGCTAGAGATCCCGGGACGATCCATGAGCAGTTCTTC
TRBJ2-7,TRBV10-3,13,NA,NA,CASSYGFYDEQYF,TGTGCCAGCTCATACGGGTTTTACGACGAGCAGTACTTC
TRBJ2-5,TRBV27,16,NA,NA,CASSLSPGGRGETQYF,TGTGCCAGCAGTTTATCACCAGGAGGGAGAGGGGAGACCCAGTACTTC
TRBJ2-7,TRBV18,15,NA,NA,CASSRLEFGSYEQYF,TGTGCCAGCTCACGACTAGAATTTGGCTCCTACGAGCAGTACTTC
TRBJ2-7,TRBV6-2/TRBV6-3,16,few,TRBD2,CASSYRRSGRTYEQYF,TGTGCCAGCAGTTACCGCCGAAGCGGGAGGACATACGAGCAGTACTTC
TRBJ2-1,TRBV5-1,14,few,NA,CASSLADGGRSLFF,TGCGCCAGCAGCTTGGCCGACGGGGGGCGATCACTGTTCTTC
TRBJ2-7,TRBV6-5,13,NA,TRBD1,CAGSSFGQGEQYF,TGTGCCGGCAGTTCCTTTGGACAGGGCGAGCAGTACTTC
TRBJ1-2,TRBV20-1,12,many,NA,CSAVGASYGYTF,TGCAGTGCTGTAGGGGCCTCCTATGGCTACACCTTC
TRBJ2-5,TRBV15,13,NA,NA,CATSRGEKETQYF,TGTGCCACCAGCAGGGGCGAAAAAGAGACCCAGTACTTC
TRBJ2-7,TRBV5-1,15,NA,NA,CASSLARSGGYEQYF,TGCGCCAGCAGCTTGGCCAGGAGCGGAGGCTACGAGCAGTACTTC
TRBJ2-3,TRBV10-3,19,few,TRBD2,CAISAAGAGGLGSTDTQYF,TGTGCCATCAGCGCCGCCGGCGCGGGAGGGCTGGGTAGCACAGATACGCAGTATTTT
TRBJ2-2,TRBV6-2/TRBV6-3,11,many,NA,CASKDTGELFF,TGTGCCAGCAAAGACACCGGGGAGCTGTTTTTT
TRBJ2-1,TRBV7-3,18,NA,NA,CASSPSGGPVGSYNEQFF,TGTGCCAGCAGCCCGTCCGGGGGTCCCGTAGGCTCCTACAATGAGCAGTTCTTC
TRBJ2-5,TRBV7-9,15,NA,NA,CASSRFGGSQETQYF,TGTGCCAGCAGCCGGTTTGGGGGGTCCCAAGAGACCCAGTACTTC
TRBJ1-1,TRBV28,14,NA,TRBD1,CASSFPGQGAEAFF,TGTGCCAGCAGTTTTCCCGGACAGGGGGCTGAAGCTTTCTTT
TRBJ2-3,TRBV9,18,NA,TRBD2,CASSVALAGGLSTDTQYF,TGTGCCAGCAGCGTAGCCCTAGCGGGAGGCCTAAGCACAGATACGCAGTATTTT
TRBJ2-3,TRBV30,13,NA,TRBD2,CAWRRSGRDTQYF,TGTGCCTGGAGGCGGAGCGGGAGAGATACGCAGTATTTT
TRBJ2-1,TRBV7-9,15,NA,NA,CASGMGREVSNEQFF,TGTGCCAGCGGAATGGGCAGGGAGGTGAGCAATGAGCAGTTCTTC
TRBJ2-5,TRBV28,12,NA,NA,CASSLRYNEQYF,TGTGCCAGCAGCTTACGGTACAATGAGCAGTACTTC
TRBJ2-1,TRBV21-1,17,NA,NA,CASSKEASGRAKHEQFF,TGTGCCAGCAGCAAAGAGGCTAGCGGGAGGGCCAAGCATGAGCAGTTCTTC